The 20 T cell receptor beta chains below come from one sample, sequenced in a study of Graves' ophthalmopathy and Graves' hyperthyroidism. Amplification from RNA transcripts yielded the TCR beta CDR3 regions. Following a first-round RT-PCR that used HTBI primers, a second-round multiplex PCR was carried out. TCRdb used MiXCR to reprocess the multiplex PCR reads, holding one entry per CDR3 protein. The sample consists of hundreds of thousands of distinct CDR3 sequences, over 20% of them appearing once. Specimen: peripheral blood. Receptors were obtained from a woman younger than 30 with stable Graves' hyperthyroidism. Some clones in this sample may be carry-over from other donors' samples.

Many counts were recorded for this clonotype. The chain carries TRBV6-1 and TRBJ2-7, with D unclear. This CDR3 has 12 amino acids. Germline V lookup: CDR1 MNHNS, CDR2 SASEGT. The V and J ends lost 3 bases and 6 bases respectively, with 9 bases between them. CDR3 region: CASSDKRREQYF. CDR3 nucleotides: TGTGCCAGCAGTGATAAACGGCGCGAGCAGTACTTC.

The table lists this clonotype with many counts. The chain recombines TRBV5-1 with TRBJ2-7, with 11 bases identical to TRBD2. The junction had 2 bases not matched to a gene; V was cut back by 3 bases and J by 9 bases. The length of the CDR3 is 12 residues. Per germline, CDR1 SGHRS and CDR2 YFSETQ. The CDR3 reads CASSYSGGAQYF. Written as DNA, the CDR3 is TGCGCCAGCAGCTATAGCGGGGGGGCGCAGTACTTC.

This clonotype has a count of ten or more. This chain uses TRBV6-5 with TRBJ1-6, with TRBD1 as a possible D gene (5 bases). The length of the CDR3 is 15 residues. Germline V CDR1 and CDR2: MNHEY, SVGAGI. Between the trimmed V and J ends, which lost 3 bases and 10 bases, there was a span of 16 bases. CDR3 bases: TGTGCCAGCAGTTATGGTCAGGGAACCCACTCACCCCTCCACTTT. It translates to CASSYGQGTHSPLHF.

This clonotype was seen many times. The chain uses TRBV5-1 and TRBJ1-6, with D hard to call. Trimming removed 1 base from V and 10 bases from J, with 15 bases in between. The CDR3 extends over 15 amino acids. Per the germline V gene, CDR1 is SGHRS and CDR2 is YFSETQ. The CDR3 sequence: CASSLHPALTSPLHF. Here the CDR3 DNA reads TGCGCCAGCAGCTTGCACCCCGCGCTAACGTCACCCCTCCACTTT.

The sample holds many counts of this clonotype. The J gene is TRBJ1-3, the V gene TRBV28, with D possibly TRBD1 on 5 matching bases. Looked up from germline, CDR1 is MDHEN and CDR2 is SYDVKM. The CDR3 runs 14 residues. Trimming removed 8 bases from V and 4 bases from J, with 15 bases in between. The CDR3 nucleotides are TGTGCCAGCGGGGAGAGGGGCGCGGGAAACACCATATATTTT. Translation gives CASGERGAGNTIYF.

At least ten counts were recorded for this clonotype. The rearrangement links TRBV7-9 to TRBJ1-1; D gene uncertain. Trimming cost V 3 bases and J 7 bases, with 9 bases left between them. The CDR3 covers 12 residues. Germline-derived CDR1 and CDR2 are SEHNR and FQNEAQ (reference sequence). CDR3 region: CASSFGHLEAFF. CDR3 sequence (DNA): TGTGCCAGCAGCTTTGGGCACCTTGAAGCTTTCTTT.

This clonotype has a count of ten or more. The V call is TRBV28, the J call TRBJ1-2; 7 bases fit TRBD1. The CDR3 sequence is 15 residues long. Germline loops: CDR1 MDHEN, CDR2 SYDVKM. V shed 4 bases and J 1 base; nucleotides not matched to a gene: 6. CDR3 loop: CASSWGTDYNYGYTF. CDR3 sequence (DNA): TGTGCCAGCAGTTGGGGGACAGATTATAACTATGGCTACACCTTC.

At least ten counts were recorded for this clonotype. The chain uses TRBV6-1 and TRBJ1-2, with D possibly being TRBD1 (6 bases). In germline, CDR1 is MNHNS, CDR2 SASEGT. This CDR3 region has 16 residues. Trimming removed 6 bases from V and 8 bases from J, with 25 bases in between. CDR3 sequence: CASSHRTADRVRGYTF. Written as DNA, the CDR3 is TGTGCCAGCAGCCATCGGACCGCGGACAGAGTACGAGGCTACACCTTC.

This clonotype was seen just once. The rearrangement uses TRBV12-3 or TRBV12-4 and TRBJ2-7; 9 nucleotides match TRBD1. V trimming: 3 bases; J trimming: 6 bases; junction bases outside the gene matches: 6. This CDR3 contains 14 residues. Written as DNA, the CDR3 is TGTGCCAGCAGTTTCAGGACAGGGGATGGCGAGCAGTACTTC. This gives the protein CASSFRTGDGEQYF.

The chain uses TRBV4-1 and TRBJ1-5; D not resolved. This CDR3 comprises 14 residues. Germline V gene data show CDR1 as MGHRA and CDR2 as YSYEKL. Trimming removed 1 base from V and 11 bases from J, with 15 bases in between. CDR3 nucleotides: TGCGCCAGCAGCCAAGGGGCCCTCGAATGGGCCCAGCATTTT. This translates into CASSQGALEWAQHF.

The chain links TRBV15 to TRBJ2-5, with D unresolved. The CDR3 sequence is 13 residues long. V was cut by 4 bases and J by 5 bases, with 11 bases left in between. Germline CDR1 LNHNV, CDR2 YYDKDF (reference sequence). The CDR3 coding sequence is TGTGCCACCAGCAACCAGGTTGGGGAGACCCAGTACTTC. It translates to CATSNQVGETQYF. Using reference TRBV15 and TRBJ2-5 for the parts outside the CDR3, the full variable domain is DAMVIQNPRYQVTQFGKPVTLSCSQTLNHNVMYWYQQKSSQAPKLLFHYYDKDFNNEADTPDNFQSRRPNTSFCFLDIRSPGLGDTAMYLCATSNQVGETQYFGPGTRLLVL.

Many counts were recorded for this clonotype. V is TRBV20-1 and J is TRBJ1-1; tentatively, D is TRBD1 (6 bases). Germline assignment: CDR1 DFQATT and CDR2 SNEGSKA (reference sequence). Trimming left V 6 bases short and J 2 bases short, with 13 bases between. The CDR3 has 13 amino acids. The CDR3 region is CSAEGVGNTEAFF. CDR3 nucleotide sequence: TGCAGTGCCGAGGGGGTGGGTAACACTGAAGCTTTCTTT.

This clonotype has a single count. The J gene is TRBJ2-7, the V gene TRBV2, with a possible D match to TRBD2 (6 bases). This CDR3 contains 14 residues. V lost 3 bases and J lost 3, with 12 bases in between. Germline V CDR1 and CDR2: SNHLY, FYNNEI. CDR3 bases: TGTGCCAGCAGTGAGGGGGGTATGGTCTACGAGCAGTACTTC. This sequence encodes CASSEGGMVYEQYF.

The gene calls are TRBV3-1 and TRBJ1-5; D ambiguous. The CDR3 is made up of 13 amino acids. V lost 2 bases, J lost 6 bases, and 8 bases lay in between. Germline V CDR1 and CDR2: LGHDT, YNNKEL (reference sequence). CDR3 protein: CASSQMGGQPQHF. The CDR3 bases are TGTGCCAGCAGCCAAATGGGAGGTCAGCCCCAGCATTTT.

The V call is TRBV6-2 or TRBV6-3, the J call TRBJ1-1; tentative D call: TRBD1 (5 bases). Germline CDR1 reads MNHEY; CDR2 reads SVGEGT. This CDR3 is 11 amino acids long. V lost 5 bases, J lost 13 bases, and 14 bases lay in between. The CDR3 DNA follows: TGTGCCAGCAGTATGGGGGGGATTGGTTTCTTT. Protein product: CASSMGGIGFF.

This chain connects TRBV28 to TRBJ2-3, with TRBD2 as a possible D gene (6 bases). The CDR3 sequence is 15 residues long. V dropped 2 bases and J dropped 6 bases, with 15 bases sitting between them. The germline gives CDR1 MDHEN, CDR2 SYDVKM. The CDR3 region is CASSLLQGGRDTQYF. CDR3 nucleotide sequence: TGTGCCAGCAGTTTACTGCAGGGAGGAAGGGATACGCAGTATTTT.

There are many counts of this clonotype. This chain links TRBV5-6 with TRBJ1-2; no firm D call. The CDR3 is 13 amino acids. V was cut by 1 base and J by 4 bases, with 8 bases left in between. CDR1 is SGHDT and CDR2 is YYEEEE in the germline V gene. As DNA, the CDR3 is TGTGCCAGCAGCTTGACGGGGATCTATGGCTACACCTTC. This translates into CASSLTGIYGYTF.

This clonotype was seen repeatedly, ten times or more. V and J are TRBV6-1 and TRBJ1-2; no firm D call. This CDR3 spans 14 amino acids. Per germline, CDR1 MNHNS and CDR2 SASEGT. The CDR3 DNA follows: TGTGCTTCACGTGGGCCCTTGGCTAACTATGGCTACACCTTC. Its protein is CASRGPLANYGYTF.

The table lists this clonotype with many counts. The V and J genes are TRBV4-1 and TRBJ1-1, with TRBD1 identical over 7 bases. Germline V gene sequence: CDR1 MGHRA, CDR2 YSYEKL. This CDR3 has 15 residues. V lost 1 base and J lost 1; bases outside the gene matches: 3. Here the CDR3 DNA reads TGCGCCAGCAGCCAAGGGGACAGATCGAACACTGAAGCTTTCTTT. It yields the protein CASSQGDRSNTEAFF.

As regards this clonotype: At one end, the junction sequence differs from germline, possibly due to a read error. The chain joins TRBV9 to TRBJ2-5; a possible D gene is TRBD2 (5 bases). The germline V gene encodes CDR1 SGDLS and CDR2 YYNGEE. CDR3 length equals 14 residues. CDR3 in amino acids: CASNVGGGSETQYF. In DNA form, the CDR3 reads TGTGCCAGCAACGTAGGAGGAGGTTCGGAGACCCAGTACTTC.